This TCR beta chain was recorded in a study of metastatic and nonmetastatic thyroid tumors (dated by TCRdb to between 2020 and 2021). In the study overall: Repertoires from peripheral blood and from tumor or nodule tissue samples of malignant and benign thyroid patients were compared.

This clone is classified as medium-sized (0.01 to 0.1%). There is no known antigen for this receptor. No much larger clonotype is one base removed from it; base qualities were not supplied. None of the patients had been given any treatment before thyroid surgery. Using T-cell receptor beta sequencing, the study looked back at clinical samples from patients collected from the early 2010s to the late 2010s. What the research found in general, with its limitations: In both blood and tumor samples, malignant tumors were reported to have significantly higher TCR beta diversity than benign nodules.

The method was PCR. TCRdb records Illumina HiSeq 4000 as the sequencer. The TCR beta-chain CDR3 region of each patient was profiled by high-throughput sequencing. The published analysis was carried out like this. Drawing on CDR3 differences between clinicopathological groups, the researchers built a classifier meant to tell apart patients with distant-metastatic papillary thyroid cancer. To measure repertoire diversity the researchers used the Shannon index, while the Morisita-Horn index served to gauge how similar the tumor and blood repertoires were. TCRdb's own reprocessing of the public reads used fastp at Q25 and MiXCR and kept productive beta chains. For this entry, the V and J calls and clone size follow TCRdb and not the study's own pipeline. Within this sample are over 25,000 clones, with roughly 3.7% of them counted one time only. Together, the top ten hold roughly a fifth of the sample.

This sequence originates from a female donor with papillary thyroid cancer or a benign thyroid nodule (not recorded which). Some clones in this sample may be carry-over from other donors' samples. What was sequenced was blood.

The DNA sequence follows: TGTGCCAGCAGTACAATCTCCGGTCAGGGCCCCGAGCCCCAGCATTTT. This sequence encodes CASSTISGQGPEPQHF. The V and J genes are TRBV27 and TRBJ1-5; 5 matching bases give a weak D call of TRBD1. CDR1 MNHEY and CDR2 SMNVEV are derived from the germline V gene (reference sequence). From cysteine to phenylalanine, the CDR3 is 16 amino acids long. Kept here is only the CDR3 DNA, which spans 48 bases and is read in frame from base 1. V lost 5 bases and J lost 8 bases; the stretch between them is 22 bases long.